Shown below are 5 T cell receptor beta chains from a single sample sequenced in a study of tissue T cells after allogeneic stem cell transplantation. Regarding time point: mouse harvest day 7 after allogeneic transplant. Tail vein injection delivered 10^7 T-cell-depleted bone marrow cells and 10^6 splenic CD5+ T cells. The method was immunoSEQ multiplex PCR; TCRdb's version includes in-frame clones alone and lacks a portion of them. In the table there are 8,000 to 8,500 clones, 35% to 60% of which are singletons. The specimen was gut tissue. The origin of the receptors is a female BALB/c mouse given C57BL/6 T cells with graft-versus-host disease after an allogeneic hematopoietic cell transplant.

Comment on this clone: The listed genes are named as in mouse. Read coverage stops 1 residue before the CDR3 terminus; the germline J gene supplies the remainder. The chain combines TRBV26 with TRBJ2-5, with D perhaps matching TRBD2 (6 bases). Trimming cost V 0 bases and J 2 bases, with 6 bases left between them. CDR1 is KGHPV and CDR2 is FQNQEV in the germline V gene (reference sequence). The CDR3 extends over 14 amino acids. The CDR3 is CASSLSWGQDTQYF. CDR3 DNA, as far as it was read: TGTGCCAGCAGTCTGTCCTGGGGCCAAGACACCCAGTAC. The whole variable domain, filled in from reference TRBV26 and TRBJ2-5, reads NSKVIQTPRYLVKGQGQKAKMRCIPEKGHPVVFWYQQNKNNEFKFLINFQNQEVLQQIDMTEKRFSAECPSNSPCSLEIQSSEAGDSALYLCASSLSWGQDTQYFGPGTRLLVL.

This clone was detected only a few times. Genes here carry mouse names. The read is 1 residue too short to cover the CDR3 end, so that end is filled in from the germline J gene. The V call is TRBV26, the J call TRBJ2-7, with 10 positions matching TRBD2. V dropped 4 bases and J dropped 7; count of bases not matched to a gene: 7. The CDR3 runs to 14 residues. Looked up from germline, CDR1 is KGHPV and CDR2 is FQNQEV (reference sequence). CDR3 DNA, as far as it was read: TGTGCCAGCAGTCCCGACTGGGGGGTAGGAGAACAGTAC. Residues: CASSPDWGVGEQY. The CDR3 in full is CASSPDWGVGEQYF. Full variable domain (missing parts from reference TRBV26 and TRBJ2-7): NSKVIQTPRYLVKGQGQKAKMRCIPEKGHPVVFWYQQNKNNEFKFLINFQNQEVLQQIDMTEKRFSAECPSNSPCSLEIQSSEAGDSALYLCASSPDWGVGEQYFGPGTRLTVL.

As concerns this clone: The genes and germline here are from mouse. The read halts 1 residue ahead of the CDR3 end, with the missing end drawn from the germline J gene. V is TRBV26 and J is TRBJ1-6, with D unresolved. TRBJ1-6 is labeled an ORF, and its function is uncertain. V lost 0 bases, J lost 5 bases, and 8 bases lay in between. Germline CDR1 reads KGHPV; CDR2 reads FQNQEV (reference sequence). CDR3 length: 15 residues. The chain's CDR3 is CASSLSLGDNSPLYF. The DNA read from the CDR3 is TGTGCCAGCAGTCTGTCTTTGGGAGATAATTCGCCCCTCTAC.

Comments on this clone: All gene names here are mouse names. Read coverage stops 1 residue before the CDR3 terminus; the germline J gene supplies the remainder. The chain has TRBV12-1 and TRBJ1-5; no firm D call. The V end was cut by 0 bases, the J end by 5 bases, with 7 bases between. The CDR3 is 13 amino acids. Germline V gives CDR1 SGHSN, CDR2 HYEKVE. Partial CDR3 DNA: TGTGCCAGCTCTCTCGAGGCATACCAGGCTCCGCTT. Its translation: CASSLEAYQAPL. The whole CDR3 sequence reads CASSLEAYQAPLF.

A note on this clone: Genes here carry mouse names. The CDR3 is cut off 1 residue early in the read; its end comes from the germline J gene. The chain combines TRBV3 with TRBJ2-2, with TRBD1 identical over 7 bases. The germline CDR1 and CDR2 sequences are SNHLY and FYNGKV (reference sequence). This CDR3 contains 15 residues. Trimming cost V 5 bases and J 0 bases; bases outside gene matches: 3. Partial CDR3 DNA: TGTGCCAGCAGCCGACAGGGAGCAAACACCGGGCAGCTCTAC. It translates to CASSRQGANTGQLY. The whole CDR3 sequence is CASSRQGANTGQLYF.